This is a list of T cell receptor beta chains from one sample in a study of control samples from healthy donors and cancer patients. The data were produced by immunoSEQ multiplex PCR, yet TCRdb's version contains in-frame clones alone and is incomplete. The sample has 100,000 to 150,000 clones, roughly 92% seen once. Material for sequencing was blood. The receptors shown here come from a man younger than 30 in good health. Both conserved end residues are trimmed from each CDR3. Each record gives: CDR3 protein, clone size, J gene, V gene. Size is stated for part of the rows, as once, few or many counts, or as a class when the clone is expanded.

ASSSSSTDTQY	NA	TRBJ2-3	TRBV6-6
ASSSGLPRGGRADTQY	NA	TRBJ2-3	TRBV5-1
ASSRSGFYGYT	once	TRBJ1-2	TRBV12-3/TRBV12-4
ASSPQAVETQY	NA	TRBJ2-5	TRBV7-9
ASSPRGRHYGYT	NA	TRBJ1-2	TRBV13
ASSPEGLANNEQF	NA	TRBJ2-1	TRBV11-2
ASSITGTGLVSYNEQF	NA	TRBJ2-1	TRBV19
ASGLDDRNLDYGYT	NA	TRBJ1-2	TRBV12-5
ASSEGGQGYGYT	once	TRBJ1-2	TRBV6-1
ASTNVGTTHEQY	NA	TRBJ2-7	TRBV6-5
ASSLDPQKLLNSPLH	few	TRBJ1-6	TRBV7-9
ASSHERGTGNPTDTQY	NA	TRBJ2-3	TRBV4-1
ASSQGPDRGYNSPLH	NA	TRBJ1-6	TRBV3-1/TRBV3-2
ASSEGNHQPQH	NA	TRBJ1-5	TRBV2
SASGRVNEKLF	NA	TRBJ1-4	TRBV20-1
ASRGTGGNYEQY	NA	TRBJ2-7	TRBV28
ASSQERGGGGSYEQY	NA	TRBJ2-7	TRBV4-2
ASSQEGIMGQGTGELF	few	TRBJ2-2	TRBV3-1/TRBV3-2
ASSLTGYSNQPQH	NA	TRBJ1-5	TRBV2
ASSLVFPGAITSGNTIY	NA	TRBJ1-3	TRBV11-2
ASSLFQGSSYEQY	NA	TRBJ2-7	TRBV5-1
ASSLFGPRRSSYNEQF	NA	TRBJ2-1	TRBV7-2
TSSQGTFDEQY	once	TRBJ2-7	TRBV4-1
ASSVQGLDEQF	NA	TRBJ2-1	TRBV7-3
ASSYGQRGGELF	NA	TRBJ2-2	TRBV5-1
ASSPRGSRANGYT	NA	TRBJ1-2	TRBV7-9
ASGPADTQY	NA	TRBJ2-3	TRBV6-6
ASRPTKRQGAPYEQY	once	TRBJ2-7	TRBV11-2
ASIGTGALAGD	few	TRBJ2-3	TRBV7-2
ASSREGRETQY	NA	TRBJ2-5	TRBV5-4
ASSIAGQYNQPQH	NA	TRBJ1-5	TRBV19
SASWGAFGYT	once	TRBJ1-2	TRBV20-1
ASSGPGGWIPSVGYT	NA	TRBJ1-2	TRBV2